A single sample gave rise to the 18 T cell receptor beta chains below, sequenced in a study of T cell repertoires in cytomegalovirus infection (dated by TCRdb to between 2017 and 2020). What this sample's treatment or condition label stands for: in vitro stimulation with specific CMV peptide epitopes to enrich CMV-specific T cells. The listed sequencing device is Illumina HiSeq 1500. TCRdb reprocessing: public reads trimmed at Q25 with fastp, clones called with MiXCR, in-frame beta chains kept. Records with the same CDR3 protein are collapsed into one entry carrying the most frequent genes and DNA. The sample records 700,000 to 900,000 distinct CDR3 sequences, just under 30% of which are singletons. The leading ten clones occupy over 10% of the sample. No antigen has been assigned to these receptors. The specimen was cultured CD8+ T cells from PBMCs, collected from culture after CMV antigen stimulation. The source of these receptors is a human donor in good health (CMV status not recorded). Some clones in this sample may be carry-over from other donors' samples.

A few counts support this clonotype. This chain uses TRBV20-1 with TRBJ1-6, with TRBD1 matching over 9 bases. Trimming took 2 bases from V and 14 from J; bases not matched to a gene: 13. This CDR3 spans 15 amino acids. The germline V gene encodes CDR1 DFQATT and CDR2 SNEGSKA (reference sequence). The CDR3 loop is CSARKSRDREESLHF. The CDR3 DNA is TGCAGTGCTAGAAAGTCCCGGGACAGGGAGGAATCCCTCCACTTT.

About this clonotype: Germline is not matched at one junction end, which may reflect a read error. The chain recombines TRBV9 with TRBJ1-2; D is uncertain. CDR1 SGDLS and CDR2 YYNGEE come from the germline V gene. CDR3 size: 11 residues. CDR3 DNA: TGTGCCGGCAGCGTAGGACGTGTCTACACCTTC. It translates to CAGSVGRVYTF. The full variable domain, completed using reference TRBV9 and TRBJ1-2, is DSGVTQTPKHLITATGQRVTLRCSPRSGDLSVYWYQQSLDQGLQFLIQYYNGEERAKGNILERFSAQQFPDLHSELNLSSLELGDSALYFCAGSVGRVYTFGSGTRLTVV.

CDR3 region: CASSLMWNTEAFF. CDR3 sequence (DNA): TGTGCCAGCAGCTTAATGTGGAACACTGAAGCTTTCTTT. V and J are TRBV7-3 and TRBJ1-1; D is undetermined. Germline loops: CDR1 SGHTA, CDR2 FQGTGA. V lost 1 base to trimming and J lost 1 base, with 4 bases between them. This CDR3 spans 13 amino acids.

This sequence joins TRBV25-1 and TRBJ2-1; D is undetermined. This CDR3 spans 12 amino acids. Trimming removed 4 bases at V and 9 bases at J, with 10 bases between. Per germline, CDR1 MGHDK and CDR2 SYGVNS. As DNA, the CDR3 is TGTGCCAGCAGTGTTGGCAGGAGTGAGCAGTTCTTC. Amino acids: CASSVGRSEQFF.

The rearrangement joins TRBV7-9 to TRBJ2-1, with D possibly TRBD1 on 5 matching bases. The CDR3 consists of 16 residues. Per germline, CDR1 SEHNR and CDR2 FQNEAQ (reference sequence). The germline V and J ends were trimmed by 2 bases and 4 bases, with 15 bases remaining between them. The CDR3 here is CASSLSSAGRYNEQFF. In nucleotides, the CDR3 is TGTGCCAGCAGCTTATCCTCGGCAGGGCGGTACAATGAGCAGTTCTTC.

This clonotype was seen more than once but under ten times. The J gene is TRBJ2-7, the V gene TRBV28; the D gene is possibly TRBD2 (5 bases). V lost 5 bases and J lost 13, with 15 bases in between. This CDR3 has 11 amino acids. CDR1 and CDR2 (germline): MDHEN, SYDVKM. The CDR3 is CASSPGSVLYV. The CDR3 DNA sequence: TGTGCCAGCAGTCCGGGAAGCGTACTTTACGTC.

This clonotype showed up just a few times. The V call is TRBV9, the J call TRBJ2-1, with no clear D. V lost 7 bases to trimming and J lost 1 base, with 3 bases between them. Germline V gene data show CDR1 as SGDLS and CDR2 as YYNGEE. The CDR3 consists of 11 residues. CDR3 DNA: TGTGCCAGCGAATCCTACAATGAGCAGTTCTTC. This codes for CASESYNEQFF.

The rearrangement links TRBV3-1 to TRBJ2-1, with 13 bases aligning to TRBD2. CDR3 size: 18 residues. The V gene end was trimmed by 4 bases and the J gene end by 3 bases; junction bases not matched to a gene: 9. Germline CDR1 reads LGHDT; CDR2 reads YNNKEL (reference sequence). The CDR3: CASSPRLAGGYGYNEQFF. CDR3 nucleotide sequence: TGTGCCAGCAGCCCTCGACTAGCGGGGGGATACGGCTACAATGAGCAGTTCTTC.

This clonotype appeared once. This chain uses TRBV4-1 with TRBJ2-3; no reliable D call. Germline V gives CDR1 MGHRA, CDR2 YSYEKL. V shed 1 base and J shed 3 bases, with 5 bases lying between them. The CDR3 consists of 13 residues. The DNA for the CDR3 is TGCGCCAGCAGCCAAGTGATTACAGATACGCAGTATTTT. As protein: CASSQVITDTQYF.

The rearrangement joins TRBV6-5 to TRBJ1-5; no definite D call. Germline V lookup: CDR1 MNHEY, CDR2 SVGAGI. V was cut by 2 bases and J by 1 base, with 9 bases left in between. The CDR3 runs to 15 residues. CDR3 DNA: TGTGCCAGCAGTTACCTAACTCAAAGCAATCAGCCCCAGCATTTT. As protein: CASSYLTQSNQPQHF.

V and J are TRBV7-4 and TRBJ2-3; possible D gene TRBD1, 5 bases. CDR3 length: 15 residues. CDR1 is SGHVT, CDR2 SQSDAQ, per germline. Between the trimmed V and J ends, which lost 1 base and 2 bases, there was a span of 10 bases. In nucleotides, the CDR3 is TGTGCCAGCAGCTTAGTCCAGGGATACACAGATACGCAGTATTTT. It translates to CASSLVQGYTDTQYF.

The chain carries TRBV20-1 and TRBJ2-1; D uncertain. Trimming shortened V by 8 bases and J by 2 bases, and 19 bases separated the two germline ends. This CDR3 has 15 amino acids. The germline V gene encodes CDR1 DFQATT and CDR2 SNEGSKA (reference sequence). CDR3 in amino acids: CSTYTHISAYNEQFF. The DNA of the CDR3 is TGCAGTACCTACACCCACATCAGCGCCTACAATGAGCAGTTCTTC.

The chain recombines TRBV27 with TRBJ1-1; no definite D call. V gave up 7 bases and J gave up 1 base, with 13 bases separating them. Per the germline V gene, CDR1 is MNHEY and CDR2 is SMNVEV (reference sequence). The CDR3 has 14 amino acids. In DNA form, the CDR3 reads TGTGCCAGCATCCCCTCCGGGCAGAACACTGAAGCTTTCTTT. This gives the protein CASIPSGQNTEAFF.

The CDR3 DNA follows: TGCAGCGTTGAAATCGTGACAGGGGGCATCTCTGGAAACACCATATATTTT. This codes for CSVEIVTGGISGNTIYF. The chain joins TRBV29-1 to TRBJ1-3; 10 nucleotides line up with TRBD1. With 2 bases clipped from V and 0 bases from J, the junction kept 7 bases outside the gene matches. Germline lookup yields CDR1 SQVTM and CDR2 ANQGSEA. The CDR3 has 17 residues.

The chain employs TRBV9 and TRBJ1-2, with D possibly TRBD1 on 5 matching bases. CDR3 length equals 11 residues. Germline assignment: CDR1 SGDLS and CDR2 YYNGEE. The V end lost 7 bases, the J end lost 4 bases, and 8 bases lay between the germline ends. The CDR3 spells CASLGVYGYTF. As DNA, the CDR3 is TGTGCCAGCTTAGGGGTCTATGGCTACACCTTC.

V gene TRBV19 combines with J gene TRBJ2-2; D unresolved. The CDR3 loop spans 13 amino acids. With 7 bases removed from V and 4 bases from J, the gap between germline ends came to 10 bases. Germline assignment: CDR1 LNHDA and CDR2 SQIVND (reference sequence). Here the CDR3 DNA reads TGTGCCAGTACCTCCCGGGCCACCGGGGAGCTGTTTTTT. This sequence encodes CASTSRATGELFF.

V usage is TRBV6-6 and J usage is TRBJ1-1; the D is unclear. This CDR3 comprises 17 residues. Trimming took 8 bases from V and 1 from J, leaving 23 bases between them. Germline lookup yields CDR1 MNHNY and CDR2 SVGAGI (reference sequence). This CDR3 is CASPREAPGDQNTEAFF. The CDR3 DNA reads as TGTGCCAGCCCGAGGGAGGCTCCCGGCGACCAGAACACTGAAGCTTTCTTT.

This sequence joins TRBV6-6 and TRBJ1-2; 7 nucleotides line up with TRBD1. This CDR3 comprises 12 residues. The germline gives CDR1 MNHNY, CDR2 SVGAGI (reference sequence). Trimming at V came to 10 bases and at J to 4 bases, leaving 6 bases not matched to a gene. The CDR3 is CAIGGQSYGYTF. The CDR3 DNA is TGTGCCATCGGGGGACAGTCCTATGGCTACACCTTC.